This TCR beta chain was identified during a study of blood T cell repertoires in COVID-19. Using immunoSEQ multiplex PCR, the repertoire was profiled, and TCRdb retains in-frame clones only, with some absent. The top ten clones hold under 20% of a sample with approximately 170,000 clones, 79% of them seen once. This clone was seen a single time. The CDR3 length is 16 residues. Trimming removed 0 bases at V and 1 base at J, with 13 bases between. Germline CDR1 MNHEY, CDR2 SVGAGI. The specimen was PBMCs or T cells enriched from blood (not recorded which). The chain couples TRBV6-5 to TRBJ2-7; no clear D gene. This TCR was sampled from a woman aged 70-85 years in a cohort exposed to, infected with or recovered from COVID-19 (not recorded which). CDR3 loop: CASSYSRTASSYEQYF. The CDR3 DNA is TGTGCCAGCAGTTACTCGCGAACAGCCAGTTCCTACGAGCAGTACTTC.